The subject of this entry is one T cell receptor beta chain. The data stem from a study of Ad26.COV2.S vaccination and SARS-CoV-2 variants. The CDR3 totals 15 residues. Germline assignment: CDR1 LNHNV and CDR2 YYDKDF (reference sequence). V shed 5 bases and J shed 0 bases, with 11 bases lying between them. Here immunoSEQ multiplex PCR was the method, and the copy in TCRdb shows in-frame clones only, minus some. The sample comprises roughly 300,000 clones, 80% to 90% of which are singletons, and around 4.5% rests with the top ten. Treatment in this sample: roughly 19 received Ad26.COV2.S at low or high dose, single or two shots; about five received placebo; per-sample allocation not given. The investigators took samples on day 63 after the first vaccine or placebo injection.

The chain couples TRBV15 to TRBJ2-1; D possibly corresponds to TRBD2 (5 bases). Specimen: peripheral blood, collected in a trial of Ad26.COV2.S vaccine versus placebo. The receptor comes from a person between 18 and 65 years old who received the Ad26.COV2.S COVID-19 vaccine or a placebo. The CDR3 coding sequence is TGTGCCACCAGCGGCAGACTAAGCTCCTACAATGAGCAGTTCTTC. This translates into CATSGRLSSYNEQFF.